This T cell receptor (beta chain) was profiled in a study of OX40 agonist ivuxolimab in advanced cancers. Some clones are missing from TCRdb's copy, which holds only in-frame ones; the method was immunoSEQ multiplex PCR. The sample comprises approximately 21,000 clones, around 82% of which are singletons, and approximately 3.1% rests with the top ten. V shed 0 bases and J shed 5 bases, with 22 bases lying between them. CDR3 length: 18 residues. Per germline, CDR1 LGHNA and CDR2 YSLEER. The sequence derives from an adult with an advanced solid tumor such as melanoma, head and neck, liver or kidney cancer. The chain links TRBV4-3 to TRBJ1-1; D is possibly TRBD1 (5 bases). This material consisted of CD4+ or CD8+ T cells sorted from blood, taken in a trial of the OX40 agonist ivuxolimab. DNA for the CDR3: TGCGCCAGCAGCCAAGATCTTCTAGCGGGGCCCCGAGGGACTGAAGCTTTCTTT. It encodes CASSQDLLAGPRGTEAFF.